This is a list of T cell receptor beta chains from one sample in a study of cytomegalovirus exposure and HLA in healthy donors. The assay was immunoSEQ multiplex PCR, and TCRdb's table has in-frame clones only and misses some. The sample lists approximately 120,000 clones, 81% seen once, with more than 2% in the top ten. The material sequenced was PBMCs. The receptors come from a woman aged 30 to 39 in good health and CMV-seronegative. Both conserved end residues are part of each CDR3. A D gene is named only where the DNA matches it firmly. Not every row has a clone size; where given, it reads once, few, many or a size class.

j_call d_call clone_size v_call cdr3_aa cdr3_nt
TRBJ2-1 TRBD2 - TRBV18 CASSLGLASHEQFF TGTGCCAGCTCACTCGGACTAGCGTCGCATGAGCAGTTCTTC
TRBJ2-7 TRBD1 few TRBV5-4 CASGTGSNHEQYF TGTGCCAGCGGGACAGGGAGTAACCACGAGCAGTACTTC
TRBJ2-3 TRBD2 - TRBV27 CASRSSTSRGTDTQYF TGTGCCAGCAGGTCCTCGACTAGCCGAGGCACAGATACGCAGTATTTT
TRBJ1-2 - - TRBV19 CATLKSAGELYGYTF TGTGCCACCCTCAAGTCGGCAGGGGAACTCTATGGCTACACCTTC
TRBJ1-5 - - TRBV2 CASSVQVGPQHF TGTGCCAGCAGTGTACAGGTCGGGCCCCAGCATTTT
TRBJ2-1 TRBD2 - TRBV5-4 CASTSESYNEQFF TGTGCCTCGACTAGCGAGTCCTACAATGAGCAGTTCTTC
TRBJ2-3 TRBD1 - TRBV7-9 CASSPTGQGADTQYF TGTGCCAGCAGCCCGACGGGACAGGGTGCAGATACGCAGTATTTT
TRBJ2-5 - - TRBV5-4 CASSLLGASVETQYF TGTGCCAGCAGCTTGTTAGGGGCTAGTGTGGAGACCCAGTACTTC
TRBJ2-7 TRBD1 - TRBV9 CASSAGDRVHEQYF TGTGCCAGCAGCGCCGGGGACAGGGTCCACGAGCAGTACTTC
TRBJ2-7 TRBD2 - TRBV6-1 CASKLAGSYEQYF TGTGCCAGCAAACTAGCGGGCTCCTACGAGCAGTACTTC
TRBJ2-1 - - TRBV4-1 CASSPRVGPADSYNEQFF TGCGCCAGCAGCCCTCGGGTTGGGCCAGCGGACTCCTACAATGAGCAGTTCTTC
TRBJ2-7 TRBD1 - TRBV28 CASSRVQGALPYEQYF TGTGCCAGCAGTAGAGTACAGGGGGCCCTCCCCTACGAGCAGTACTTC
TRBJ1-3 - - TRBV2 CASSKQGSGNTIYF TGTGCCAGCAGTAAACAGGGTTCTGGAAACACCATATATTTT
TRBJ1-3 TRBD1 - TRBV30 CAWRGDSFSGNTIYF TGTGCCTGGAGGGGGGACAGCTTCTCTGGAAACACCATATATTTT
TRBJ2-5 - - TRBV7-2 CASSSQGLGQETQYF TGTGCCAGCAGCTCGCAGGGACTCGGACAAGAGACCCAGTACTTC
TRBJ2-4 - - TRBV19 CASSPARGGENIQYF TGTGCCAGTAGCCCCGCCCGGGGTGGGGAAAACATTCAGTACTTC
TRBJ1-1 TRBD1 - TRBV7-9 CASSLRRTGTEAFF TGTGCCAGCAGCTTACGCCGGACAGGCACTGAAGCTTTCTTT
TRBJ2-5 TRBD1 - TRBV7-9 CASSPTGLFQETQYF TGTGCCAGCAGCCCGACAGGGTTGTTTCAAGAGACCCAGTACTTC
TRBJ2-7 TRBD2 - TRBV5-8 CASSLVGLAGFNEQYF TGTGCCAGCAGCTTGGTGGGGCTAGCGGGCTTCAACGAGCAGTACTTC
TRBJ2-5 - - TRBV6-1 CASSVIRNQGETQYF TGTGCCAGCAGTGTAATAAGAAATCAGGGAGAGACCCAGTACTTC
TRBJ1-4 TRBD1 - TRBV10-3 CAISDRGRDEKLFF TGTGCCATCAGCGACAGGGGGAGGGATGAAAAACTGTTTTTT
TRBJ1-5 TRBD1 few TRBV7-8 CASSLNRQGANQPQHF TGTGCCAGCAGCTTAAACCGACAGGGAGCTAATCAGCCCCAGCATTTT
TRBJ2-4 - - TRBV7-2 CASSLAPPGAAIKAKNIQYF TGTGCCAGCAGCTTAGCCCCCCCAGGGGCAGCTATTAAAGCCAAAAACATTCAGTACTTC
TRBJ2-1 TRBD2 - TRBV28 CASSSSGTSIVNEQFF TGTGCCAGCAGTTCGTCCGGGACTAGTATAGTCAATGAGCAGTTCTTC
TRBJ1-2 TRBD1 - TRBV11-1 CASSEPRTGDYGYTF TGTGCCAGCAGCGAACCGCGGACAGGGGACTATGGCTACACCTTC
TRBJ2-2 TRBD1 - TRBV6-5 CASMTGGFNTGELFF TGTGCCAGTATGACAGGGGGCTTTAACACCGGGGAGCTGTTTTTT